The source of this TCR beta chain is a study of cytomegalovirus exposure and HLA in healthy donors. Study-wide results and caveats: Usually a TCR sequence was rare, but some public TCRs were found in many donors.

Though probably carrying unrecorded immune exposures, donors were nominally healthy at sampling. The PCR was carried out with 60 Vbeta primers and 13 Jbeta primers. TCRdb's copy holds only in-frame clones and misses some; the assay was immunoSEQ multiplex PCR. The sample contains roughly 26,000 clones, about two thirds of which appear only once. The CDR3 covers 12 residues. V was trimmed by 7 bases and J by 6 bases, leaving 10 bases between them. Germline V lookup: CDR1 SEHNR, CDR2 FQNEAQ (reference sequence). Notes on this clone: What it binds is not known.

The sample was PBMCs. This clonotype was obtained from a woman between 50 and 59 years old in good health and CMV-seronegative. The chain uses TRBV7-9 and TRBJ1-5; D gene ambiguous. CDR3 in amino acids: CASTQDIQPQHF. The CDR3 nucleotides read TGTGCCAGCACCCAAGACATTCAGCCCCAGCATTTT. Full variable domain (missing parts from reference TRBV7-9 and TRBJ1-5): DTGVSQNPRHKITKRGQNVTFRCDPISEHNRLYWYRQTLGQGPEFLTYFQNEAQLEKSRLLSDRFSAERPKGSFSTLEIQRTEQGDSAMYLCASTQDIQPQHFGDGTRLSIL.